The entry that follows covers one T cell receptor (beta chain) sequence. Antigen: not known. Germline CDR1 is SGDLS and CDR2 is YYNGEE. CDR3 size: 15 residues. The V and J ends lost 0 bases and 7 bases, in that order; junction bases with no gene match: 5. This sample is drawn from a study of beta chain features in type 1 diabetes. Study-level points and caveats: Junctions at VDJ sites from type 1 diabetes patients had fewer insertions and more deletions. Among all four CD4+ subsets, Type 1 diabetes patients had TCRB CDR3s that were moderately but significantly shorter.

Isolated RNA was reverse transcribed in full, so expressed TCRB transcripts were sequenced. The protocol was immunoSEQ multiplex PCR, while the TCRdb copy is restricted to in-frame clones and leaves out a portion. The sample gives over 150,000 clones, 6.5% to 9.5% of which show up once; around 0.94% is in the top ten. Sorting of CD4+ naive, central memory, regulatory and stem cell-like memory cells was performed via CD45RO/CCR7/CD25/CD127/CD95/CD27. Sort purity for all populations was recorded as exceeding 98%. The sequencing input was central memory CD4+ T cells from blood. This sequence originates from a woman between 40 and 55 years old with type 1 diabetes. The rearrangement uses TRBV9 and TRBJ2-1; TRBD2 matches 9 bases. The CDR3 here is CASSVAGTSPNEQFF. Here the CDR3 DNA reads TGTGCCAGCAGCGTAGCTGGGACTAGCCCTAATGAGCAGTTCTTC.